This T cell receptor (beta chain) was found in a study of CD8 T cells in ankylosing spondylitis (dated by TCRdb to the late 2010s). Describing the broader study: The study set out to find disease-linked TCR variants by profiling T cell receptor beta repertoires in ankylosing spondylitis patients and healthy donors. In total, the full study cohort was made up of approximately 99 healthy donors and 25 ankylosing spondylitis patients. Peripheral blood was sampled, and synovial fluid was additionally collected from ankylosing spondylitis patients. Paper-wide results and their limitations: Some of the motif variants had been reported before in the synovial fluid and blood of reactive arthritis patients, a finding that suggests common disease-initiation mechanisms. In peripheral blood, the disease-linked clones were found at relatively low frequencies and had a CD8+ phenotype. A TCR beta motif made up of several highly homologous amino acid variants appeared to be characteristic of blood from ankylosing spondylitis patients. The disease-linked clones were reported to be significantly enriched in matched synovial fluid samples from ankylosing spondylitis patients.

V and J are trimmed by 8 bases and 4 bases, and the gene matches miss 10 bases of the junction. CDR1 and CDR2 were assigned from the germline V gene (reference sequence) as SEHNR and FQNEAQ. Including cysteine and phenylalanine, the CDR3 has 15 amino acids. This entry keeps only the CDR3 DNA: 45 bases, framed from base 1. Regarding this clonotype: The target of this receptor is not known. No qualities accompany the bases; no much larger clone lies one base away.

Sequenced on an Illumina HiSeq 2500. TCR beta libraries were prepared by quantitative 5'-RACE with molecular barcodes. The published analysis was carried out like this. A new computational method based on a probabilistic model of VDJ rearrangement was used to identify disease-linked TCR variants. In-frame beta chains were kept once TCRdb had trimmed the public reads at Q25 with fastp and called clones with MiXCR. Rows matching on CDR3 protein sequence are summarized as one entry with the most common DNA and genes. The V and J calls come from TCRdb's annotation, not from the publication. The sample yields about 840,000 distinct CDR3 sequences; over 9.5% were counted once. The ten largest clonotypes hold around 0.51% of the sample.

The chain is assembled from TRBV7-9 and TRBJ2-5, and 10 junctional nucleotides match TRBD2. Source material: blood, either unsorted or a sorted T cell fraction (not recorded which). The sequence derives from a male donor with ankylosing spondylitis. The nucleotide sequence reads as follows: TGTGCCAGCTTTCCCGGACTAGCGGTTGGAGAGACCCAGTACTTC. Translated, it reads CASFPGLAVGETQYF.